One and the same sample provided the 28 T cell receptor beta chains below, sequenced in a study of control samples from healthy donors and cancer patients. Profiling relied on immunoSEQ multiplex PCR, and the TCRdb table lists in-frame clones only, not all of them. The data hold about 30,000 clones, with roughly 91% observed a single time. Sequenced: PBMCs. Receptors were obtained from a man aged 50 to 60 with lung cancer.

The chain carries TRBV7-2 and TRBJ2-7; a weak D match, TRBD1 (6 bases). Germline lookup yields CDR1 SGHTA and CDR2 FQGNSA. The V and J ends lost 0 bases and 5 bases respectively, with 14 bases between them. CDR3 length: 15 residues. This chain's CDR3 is CASSLADRRGNEQYF. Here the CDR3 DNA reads TGTGCCAGCAGCTTAGCCGACCGCAGGGGCAACGAGCAGTACTTC.

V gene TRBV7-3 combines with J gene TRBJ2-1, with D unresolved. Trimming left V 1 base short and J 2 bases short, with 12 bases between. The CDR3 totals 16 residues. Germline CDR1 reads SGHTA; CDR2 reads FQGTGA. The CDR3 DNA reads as TGTGCCAGCAGCTTAAATGAGGCACATGCCTACAATGAGCAGTTCTTC. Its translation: CASSLNEAHAYNEQFF.

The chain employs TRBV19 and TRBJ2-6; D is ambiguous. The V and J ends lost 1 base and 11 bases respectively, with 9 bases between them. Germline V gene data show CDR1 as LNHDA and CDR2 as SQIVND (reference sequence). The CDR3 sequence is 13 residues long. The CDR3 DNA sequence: TGTGCCAGTAGTATAGGAGGTGGTGACGTCCTGACTTTC. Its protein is CASSIGGGDVLTF.

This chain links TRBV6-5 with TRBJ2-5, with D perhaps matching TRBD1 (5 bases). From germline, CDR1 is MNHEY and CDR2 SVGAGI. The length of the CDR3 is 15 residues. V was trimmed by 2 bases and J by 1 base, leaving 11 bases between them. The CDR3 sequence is CASSYAQGFQETQYF. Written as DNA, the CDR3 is TGTGCCAGCAGTTACGCGCAGGGATTCCAAGAGACCCAGTACTTC.

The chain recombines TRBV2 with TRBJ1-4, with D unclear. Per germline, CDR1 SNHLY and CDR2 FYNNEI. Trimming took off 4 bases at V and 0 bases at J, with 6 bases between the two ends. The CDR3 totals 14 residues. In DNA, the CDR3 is TGTGCCAGCAGTGGAGTTTCAACTAATGAAAAACTGTTTTTT. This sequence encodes CASSGVSTNEKLFF. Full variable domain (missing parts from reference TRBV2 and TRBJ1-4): EPEVTQTPSHQVTQMGQEVILRCVPISNHLYFYWYRQILGQKVEFLVSFYNNEISEKSEIFDDQFSVERPDGSNFTLKIRSTKLEDSAMYFCASSGVSTNEKLFFGSGTQLSVL.

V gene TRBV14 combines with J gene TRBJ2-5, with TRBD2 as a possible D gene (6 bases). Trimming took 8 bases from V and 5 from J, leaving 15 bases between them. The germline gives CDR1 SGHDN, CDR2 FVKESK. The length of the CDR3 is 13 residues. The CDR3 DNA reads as TGTGCCAGCCGGGAGCAACCGGGGGAGACCCAGTACTTC. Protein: CASREQPGETQYF.

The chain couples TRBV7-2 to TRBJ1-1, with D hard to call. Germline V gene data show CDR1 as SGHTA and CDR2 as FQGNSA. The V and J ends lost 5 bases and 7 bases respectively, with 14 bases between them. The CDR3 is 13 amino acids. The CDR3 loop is CASSVAEGREAFF. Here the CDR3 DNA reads TGTGCCAGCAGCGTCGCGGAGGGCCGTGAAGCTTTCTTT.

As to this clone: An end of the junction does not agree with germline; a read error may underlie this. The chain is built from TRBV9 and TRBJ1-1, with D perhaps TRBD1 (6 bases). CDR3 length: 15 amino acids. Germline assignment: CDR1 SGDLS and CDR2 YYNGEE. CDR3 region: CASSGGTGGDTAAFF. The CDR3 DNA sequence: TGTGCCAGCAGCGGGGGCACGGGGGGGGACACTGCAGCTTTCTTT.

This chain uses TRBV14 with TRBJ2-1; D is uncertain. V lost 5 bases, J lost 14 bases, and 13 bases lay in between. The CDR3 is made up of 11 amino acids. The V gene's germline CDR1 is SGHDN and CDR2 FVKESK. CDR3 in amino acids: CASSFSSYKFF. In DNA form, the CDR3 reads TGTGCCAGCAGCTTCTCTTCCTACAAGTTCTTC.

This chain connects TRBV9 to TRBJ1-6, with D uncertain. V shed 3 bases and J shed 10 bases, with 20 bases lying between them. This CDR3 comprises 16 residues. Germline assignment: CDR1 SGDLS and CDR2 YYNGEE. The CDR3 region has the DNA TGTGCCAGCAGCGCCCTCCCCGGGGTCACGGAGTCACCCCTCCACTTT. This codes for CASSALPGVTESPLHF.

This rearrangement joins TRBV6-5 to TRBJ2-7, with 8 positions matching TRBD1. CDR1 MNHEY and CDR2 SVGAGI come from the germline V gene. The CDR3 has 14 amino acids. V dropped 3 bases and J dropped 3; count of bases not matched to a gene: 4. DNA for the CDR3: TGTGCCAGCAGTTATACAGGGGGAAGCTACGAGCAGTACTTC. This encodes CASSYTGGSYEQYF.

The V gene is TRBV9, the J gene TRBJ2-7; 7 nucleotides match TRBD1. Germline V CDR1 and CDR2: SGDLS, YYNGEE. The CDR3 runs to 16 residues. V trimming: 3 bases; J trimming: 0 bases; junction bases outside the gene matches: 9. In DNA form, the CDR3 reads TGTGCCAGCAGCGGCCTGGGACAGAGTAGCTCCTACGAGCAGTACTTC. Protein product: CASSGLGQSSSYEQYF.

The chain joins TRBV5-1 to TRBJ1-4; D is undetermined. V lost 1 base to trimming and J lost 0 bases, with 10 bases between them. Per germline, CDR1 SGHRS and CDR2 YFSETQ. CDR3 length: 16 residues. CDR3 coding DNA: TGCGCCAGCAGCTTGTTTAGGTCAACAACTAATGAAAAACTGTTTTTT. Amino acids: CASSLFRSTTNEKLFF. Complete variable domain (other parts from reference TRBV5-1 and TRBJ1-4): KAGVTQTPRYLIKTRGQQVTLSCSPISGHRSVSWYQQTPGQGLQFLFEYFSETQRNKGNFPGRFSGRQFSNSRSEMNVSTLELGDSALYLCASSLFRSTTNEKLFFGSGTQLSVL.

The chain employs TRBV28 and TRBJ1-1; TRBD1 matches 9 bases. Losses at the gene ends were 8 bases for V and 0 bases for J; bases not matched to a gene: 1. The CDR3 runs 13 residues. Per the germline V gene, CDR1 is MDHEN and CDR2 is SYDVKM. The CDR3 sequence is CASRTGVNTEAFF. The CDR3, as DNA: TGTGCCAGCCGGACAGGGGTGAACACTGAAGCTTTCTTT.

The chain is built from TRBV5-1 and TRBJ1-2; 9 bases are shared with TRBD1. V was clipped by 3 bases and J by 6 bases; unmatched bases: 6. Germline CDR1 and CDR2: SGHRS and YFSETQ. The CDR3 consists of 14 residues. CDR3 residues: CASSSGQGTNGYTF. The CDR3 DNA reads TGCGCCAGCAGCTCGGGACAGGGAACAAATGGCTACACCTTC.

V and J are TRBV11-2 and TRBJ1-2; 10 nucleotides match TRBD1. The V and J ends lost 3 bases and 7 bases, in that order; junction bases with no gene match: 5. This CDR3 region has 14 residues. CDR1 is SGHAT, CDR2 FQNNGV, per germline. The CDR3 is CASSFGTGESGYTF. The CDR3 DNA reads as TGTGCCAGCAGCTTCGGGACAGGGGAGTCTGGCTACACCTTC. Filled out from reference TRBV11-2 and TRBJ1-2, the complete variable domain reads EAGVAQSPRYKIIEKRQSVAFWCNPISGHATLYWYQQILGQGPKLLIQFQNNGVVDDSQLPKDRFSAERLKGVDSTLKIQPAKLEDSAVYLCASSFGTGESGYTFGSGTRLTVV.

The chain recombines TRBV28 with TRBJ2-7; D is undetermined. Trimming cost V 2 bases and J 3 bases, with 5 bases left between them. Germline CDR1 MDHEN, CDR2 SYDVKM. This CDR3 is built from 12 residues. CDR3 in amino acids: CASSLGHYEQYF. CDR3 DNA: TGTGCCAGCAGTTTAGGTCACTACGAGCAGTACTTC. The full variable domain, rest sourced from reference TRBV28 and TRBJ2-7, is DVKVTQSSRYLVKRTGEKVFLECVQDMDHENMFWYRQDPGLGLRLIYFSYDVKMKEKGDIPEGYSVSREKKERFSLILESASTNQTSMYLCASSLGHYEQYFGPGTRLTVT.

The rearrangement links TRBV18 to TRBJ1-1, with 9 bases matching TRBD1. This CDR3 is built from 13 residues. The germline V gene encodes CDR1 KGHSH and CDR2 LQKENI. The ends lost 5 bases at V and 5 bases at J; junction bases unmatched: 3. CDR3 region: CASSAGQGTEAFF. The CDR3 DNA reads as TGTGCCAGCTCAGCGGGACAGGGTACTGAAGCTTTCTTT.

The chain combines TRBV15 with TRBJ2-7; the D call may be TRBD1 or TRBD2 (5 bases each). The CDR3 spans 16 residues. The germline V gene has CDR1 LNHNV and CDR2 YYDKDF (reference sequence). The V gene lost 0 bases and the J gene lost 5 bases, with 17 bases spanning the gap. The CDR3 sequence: CATSRDMRGVHHEQYF. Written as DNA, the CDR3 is TGTGCCACCAGCAGAGATATGAGGGGCGTCCACCACGAGCAGTACTTC.

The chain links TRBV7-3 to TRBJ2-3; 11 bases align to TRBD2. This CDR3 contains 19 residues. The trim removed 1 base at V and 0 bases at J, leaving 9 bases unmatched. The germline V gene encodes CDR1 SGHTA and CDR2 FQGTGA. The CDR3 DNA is TGTGCCAGCAGCTTAAGTCTGCCACTAGCGGGGGCTAGCACAGATACGCAGTATTTT. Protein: CASSLSLPLAGASTDTQYF.

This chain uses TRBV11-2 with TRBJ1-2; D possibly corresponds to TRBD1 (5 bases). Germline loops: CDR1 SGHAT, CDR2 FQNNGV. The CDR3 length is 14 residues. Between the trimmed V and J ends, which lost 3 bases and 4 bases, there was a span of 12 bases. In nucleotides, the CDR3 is TGTGCCAGCAGCTTCGCCTCAGGGACCTATGGCTACACCTTC. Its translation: CASSFASGTYGYTF.

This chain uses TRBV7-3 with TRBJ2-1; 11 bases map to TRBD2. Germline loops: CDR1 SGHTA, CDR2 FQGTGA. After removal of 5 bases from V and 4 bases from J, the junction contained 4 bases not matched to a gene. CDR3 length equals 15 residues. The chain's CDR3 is CASSPGTSGYNEQFF. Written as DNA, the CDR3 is TGTGCCAGCAGCCCCGGGACTAGCGGATACAATGAGCAGTTCTTC.

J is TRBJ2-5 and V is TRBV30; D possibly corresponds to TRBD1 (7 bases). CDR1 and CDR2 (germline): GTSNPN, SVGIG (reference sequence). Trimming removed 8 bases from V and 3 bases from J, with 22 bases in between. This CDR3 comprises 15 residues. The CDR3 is CAGGGGGLIEETQYF. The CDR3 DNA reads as TGTGCCGGGGGAGGAGGGGGCCTGATCGAAGAGACCCAGTACTTC.

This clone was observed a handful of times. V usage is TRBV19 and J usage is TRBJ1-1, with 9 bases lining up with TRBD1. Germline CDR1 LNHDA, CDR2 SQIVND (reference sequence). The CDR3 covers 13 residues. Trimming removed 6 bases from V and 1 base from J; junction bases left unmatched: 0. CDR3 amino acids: CASRGQGNTEAFF. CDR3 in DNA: TGTGCCAGTAGGGGACAGGGGAACACTGAAGCTTTCTTT.

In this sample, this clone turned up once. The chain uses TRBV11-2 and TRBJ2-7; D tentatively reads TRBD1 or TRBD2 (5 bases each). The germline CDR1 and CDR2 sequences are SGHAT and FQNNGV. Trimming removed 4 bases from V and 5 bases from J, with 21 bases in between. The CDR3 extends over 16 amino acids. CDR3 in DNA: TGTGCCAGCAGCTCGTCGGGACGCGGCCCGGGACACGAGCAGTACTTC. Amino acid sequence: CASSSSGRGPGHEQYF.

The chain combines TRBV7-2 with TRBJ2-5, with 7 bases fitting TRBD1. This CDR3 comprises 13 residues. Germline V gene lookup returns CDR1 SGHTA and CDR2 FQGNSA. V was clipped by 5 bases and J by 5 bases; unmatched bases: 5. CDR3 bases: TGTGCCAGCAGCGACGACAGGGTGGAGACCCAGTACTTC. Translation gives CASSDDRVETQYF.

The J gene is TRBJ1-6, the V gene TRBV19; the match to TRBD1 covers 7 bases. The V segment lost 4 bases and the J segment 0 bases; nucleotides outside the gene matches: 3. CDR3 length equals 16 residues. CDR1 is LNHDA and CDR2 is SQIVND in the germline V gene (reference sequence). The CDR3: CASSRDRSSYNSPLHF. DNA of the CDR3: TGTGCCAGTAGTAGGGACAGAAGCTCCTATAATTCACCCCTCCACTTT.

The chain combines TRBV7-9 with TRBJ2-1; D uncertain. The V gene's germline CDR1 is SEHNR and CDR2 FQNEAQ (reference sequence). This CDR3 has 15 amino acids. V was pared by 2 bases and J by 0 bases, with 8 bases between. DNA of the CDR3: TGTGCCAGCAGCTTACTAGTTAGCTCCTACAATGAGCAGTTCTTC. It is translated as CASSLLVSSYNEQFF.